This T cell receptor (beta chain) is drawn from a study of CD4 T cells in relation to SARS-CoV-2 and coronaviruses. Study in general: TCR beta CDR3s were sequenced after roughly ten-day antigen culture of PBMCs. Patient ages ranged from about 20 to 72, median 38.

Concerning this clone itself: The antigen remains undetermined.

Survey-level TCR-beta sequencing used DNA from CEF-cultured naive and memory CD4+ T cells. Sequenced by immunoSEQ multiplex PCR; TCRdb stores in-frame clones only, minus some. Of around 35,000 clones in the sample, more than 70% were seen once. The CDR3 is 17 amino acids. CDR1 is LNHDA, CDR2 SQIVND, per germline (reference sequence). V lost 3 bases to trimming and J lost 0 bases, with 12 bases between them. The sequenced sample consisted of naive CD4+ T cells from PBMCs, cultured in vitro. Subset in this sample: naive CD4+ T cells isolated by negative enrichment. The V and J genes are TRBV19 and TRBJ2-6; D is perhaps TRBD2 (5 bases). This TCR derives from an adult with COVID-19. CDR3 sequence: CASSMRADHSGANVLTF. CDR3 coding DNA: TGTGCCAGTAGTATGAGGGCAGATCACTCTGGGGCCAACGTCCTGACTTTC. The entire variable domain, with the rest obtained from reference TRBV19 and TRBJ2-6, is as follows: DGGITQSPKYLFRKEGQNVTLSCEQNLNHDAMYWYRQDPGQGLRLIYYSQIVNDFQKGDIAEGYSVSREKKESFPLTVTSAQKNPTAFYLCASSMRADHSGANVLTFGAGSRLTVL.